This record looks at one T cell receptor (beta chain) sequence and its context. TCRdb's copy holds only in-frame clones and misses some; the assay was immunoSEQ multiplex PCR. The data hold more than 75,000 clones, with 94% observed a single time. This specimen comes from a study of technical replicates of blood from a few donors. CDR1 is SGHAT, CDR2 FQDESV, per germline (reference sequence). Trimming took off 5 bases at V and 2 bases at J, with 22 bases between the two ends. The CDR3 contains 19 residues. The V and J genes are TRBV11-1 and TRBJ2-6, with a weak D call TRBD1 (7 bases). Sequences were obtained from T cells isolated from PBMCs. This TCR came from a human donor in good health. CDR3 nucleotides: TGTGCCAGCAGCGCGCGGGGTAGGAGGGGGCTTACTGGGGCCAACGTCCTGACTTTC. This sequence encodes CASSARGRRGLTGANVLTF.